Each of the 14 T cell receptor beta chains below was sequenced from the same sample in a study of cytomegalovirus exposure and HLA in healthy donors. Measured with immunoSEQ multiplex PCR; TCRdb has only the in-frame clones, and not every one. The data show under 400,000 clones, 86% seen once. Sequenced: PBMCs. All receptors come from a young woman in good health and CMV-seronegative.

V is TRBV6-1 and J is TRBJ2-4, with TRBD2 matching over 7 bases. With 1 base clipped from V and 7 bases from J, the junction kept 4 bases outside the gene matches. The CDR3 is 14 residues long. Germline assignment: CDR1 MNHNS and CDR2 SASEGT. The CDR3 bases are TGTGCCAGCAGTGAAGGGACGCGGGGGAACATTCAGTACTTC. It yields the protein CASSEGTRGNIQYF.

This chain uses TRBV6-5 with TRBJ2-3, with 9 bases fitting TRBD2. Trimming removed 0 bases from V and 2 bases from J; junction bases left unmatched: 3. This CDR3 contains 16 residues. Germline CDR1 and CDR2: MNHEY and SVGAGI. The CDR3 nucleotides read TGTGCCAGCAGTTACTCTCTAGCGGGATACACAGATACGCAGTATTTT. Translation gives CASSYSLAGYTDTQYF.

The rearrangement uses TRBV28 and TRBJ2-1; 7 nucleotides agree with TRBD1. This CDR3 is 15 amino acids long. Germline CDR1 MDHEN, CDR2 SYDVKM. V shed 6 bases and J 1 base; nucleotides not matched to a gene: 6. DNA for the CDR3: TGTGCCAGCAGAGGGACAGCTAGATCCTACAATGAGCAGTTCTTC. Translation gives CASRGTARSYNEQFF.

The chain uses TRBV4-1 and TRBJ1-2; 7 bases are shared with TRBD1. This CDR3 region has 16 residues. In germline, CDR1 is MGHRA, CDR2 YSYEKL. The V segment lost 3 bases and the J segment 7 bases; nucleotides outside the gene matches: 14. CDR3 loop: CASSQGRLYRGSGYTF. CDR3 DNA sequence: TGCGCCAGCAGCCAGGGTCGGTTGTACAGGGGCTCTGGCTACACCTTC.

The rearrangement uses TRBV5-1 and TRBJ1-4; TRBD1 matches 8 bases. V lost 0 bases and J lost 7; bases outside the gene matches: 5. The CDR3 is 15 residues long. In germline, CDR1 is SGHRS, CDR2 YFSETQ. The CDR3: CASSLGGGTGEKLFF. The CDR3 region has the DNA TGCGCCAGCAGCTTGGGTGGAGGGACAGGTGAAAAACTGTTTTTT.

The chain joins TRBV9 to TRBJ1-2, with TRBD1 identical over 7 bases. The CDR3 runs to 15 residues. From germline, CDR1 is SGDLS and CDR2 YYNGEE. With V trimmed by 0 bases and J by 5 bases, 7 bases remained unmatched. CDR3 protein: CASSVAGDSQYGYTF. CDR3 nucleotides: TGTGCCAGCAGCGTAGCCGGGGACAGTCAATATGGCTACACCTTC.

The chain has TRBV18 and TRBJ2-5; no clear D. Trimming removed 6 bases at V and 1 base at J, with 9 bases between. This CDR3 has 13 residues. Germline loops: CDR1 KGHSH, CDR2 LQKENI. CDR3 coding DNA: TGTGCCAGCTCCCCAGACTTCCAAGAGACCCAGTACTTC. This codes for CASSPDFQETQYF.

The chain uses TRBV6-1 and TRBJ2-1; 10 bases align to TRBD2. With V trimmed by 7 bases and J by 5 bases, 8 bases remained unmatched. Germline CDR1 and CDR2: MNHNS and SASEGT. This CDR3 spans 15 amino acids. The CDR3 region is CASTPGGLADNEQFF. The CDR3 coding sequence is TGTGCCAGCACCCCTGGCGGACTAGCGGACAATGAGCAGTTCTTC.

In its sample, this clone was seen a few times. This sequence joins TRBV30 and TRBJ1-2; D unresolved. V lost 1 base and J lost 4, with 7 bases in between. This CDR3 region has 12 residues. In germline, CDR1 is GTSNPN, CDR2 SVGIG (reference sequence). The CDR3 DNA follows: TGTGCCTGGAGTGGCCCCAGCTATGGCTACACCTTC. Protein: CAWSGPSYGYTF.

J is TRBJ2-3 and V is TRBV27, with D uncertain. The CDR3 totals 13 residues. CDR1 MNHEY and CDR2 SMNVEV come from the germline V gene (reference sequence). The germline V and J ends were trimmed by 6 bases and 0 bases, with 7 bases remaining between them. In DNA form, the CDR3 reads TGTGCCAGCAGCCTTTTTAGCACAGATACGCAGTATTTT. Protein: CASSLFSTDTQYF.

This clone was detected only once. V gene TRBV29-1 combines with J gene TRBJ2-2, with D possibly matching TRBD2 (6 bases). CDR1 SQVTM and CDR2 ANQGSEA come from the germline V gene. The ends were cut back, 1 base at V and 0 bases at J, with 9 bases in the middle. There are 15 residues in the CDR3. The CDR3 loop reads CSVEGRGSNTGELFF. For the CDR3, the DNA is TGCAGCGTTGAAGGACGGGGGTCGAACACCGGGGAGCTGTTTTTT.

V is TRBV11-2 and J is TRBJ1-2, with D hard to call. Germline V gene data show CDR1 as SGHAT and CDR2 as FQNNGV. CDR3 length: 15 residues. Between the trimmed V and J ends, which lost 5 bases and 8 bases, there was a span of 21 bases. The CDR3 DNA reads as TGTGCCAGCAGCGAGTTTGAGGGTCCCCGTGGGGGCTACACCTTC. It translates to CASSEFEGPRGGYTF.

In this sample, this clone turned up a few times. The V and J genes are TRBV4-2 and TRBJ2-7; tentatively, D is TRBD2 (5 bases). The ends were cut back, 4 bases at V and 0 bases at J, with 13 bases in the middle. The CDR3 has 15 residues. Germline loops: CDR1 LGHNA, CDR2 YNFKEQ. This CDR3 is CASSRLLSSSYEQYF. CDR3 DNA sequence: TGTGCCAGCAGCCGACTACTGTCAAGCTCCTACGAGCAGTACTTC.

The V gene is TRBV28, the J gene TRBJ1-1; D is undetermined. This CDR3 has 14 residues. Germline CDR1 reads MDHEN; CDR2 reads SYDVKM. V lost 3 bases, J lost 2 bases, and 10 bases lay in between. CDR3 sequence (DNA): TGTGCCAGCAGTTTGTCGCAGGTAAACACTGAAGCTTTCTTT. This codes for CASSLSQVNTEAFF.